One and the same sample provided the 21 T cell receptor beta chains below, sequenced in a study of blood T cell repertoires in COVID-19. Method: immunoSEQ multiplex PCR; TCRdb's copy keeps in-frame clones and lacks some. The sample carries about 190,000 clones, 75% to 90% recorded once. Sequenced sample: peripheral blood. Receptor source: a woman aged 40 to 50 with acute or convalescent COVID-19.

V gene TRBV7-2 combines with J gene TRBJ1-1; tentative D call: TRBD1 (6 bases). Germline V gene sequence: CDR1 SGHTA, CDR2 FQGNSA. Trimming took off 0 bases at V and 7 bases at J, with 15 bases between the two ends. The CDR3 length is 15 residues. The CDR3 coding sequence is TGTGCCAGCAGCTTAGCCGGCAGGGGTGGCGGTGAAGCTTTCTTT. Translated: CASSLAGRGGGEAFF.

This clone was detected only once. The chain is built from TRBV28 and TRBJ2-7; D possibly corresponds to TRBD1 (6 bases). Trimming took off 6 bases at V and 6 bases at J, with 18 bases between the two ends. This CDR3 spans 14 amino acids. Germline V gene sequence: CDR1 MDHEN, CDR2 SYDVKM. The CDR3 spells CASSPEPGVREQYF. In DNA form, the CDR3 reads TGTGCCAGCAGCCCAGAACCAGGGGTGCGCGAGCAGTACTTC.

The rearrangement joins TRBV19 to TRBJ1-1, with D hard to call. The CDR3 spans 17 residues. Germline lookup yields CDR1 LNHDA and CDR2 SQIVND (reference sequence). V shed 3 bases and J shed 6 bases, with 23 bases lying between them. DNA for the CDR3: TGTGCCAGTAGTATTGGGGAGGTCGGTATGGTTAGACCTGAAGCTTTCTTT. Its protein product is CASSIGEVGMVRPEAFF. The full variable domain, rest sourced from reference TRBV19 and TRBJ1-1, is DGGITQSPKYLFRKEGQNVTLSCEQNLNHDAMYWYRQDPGQGLRLIYYSQIVNDFQKGDIAEGYSVSREKKESFPLTVTSAQKNPTAFYLCASSIGEVGMVRPEAFFGQGTRLTVV.

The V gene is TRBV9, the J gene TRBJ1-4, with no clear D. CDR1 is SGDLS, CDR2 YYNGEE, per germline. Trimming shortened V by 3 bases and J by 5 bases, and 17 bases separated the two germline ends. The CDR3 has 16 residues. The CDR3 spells CASSEGVSPLNEKLFF. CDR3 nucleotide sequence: TGTGCCAGCAGCGAAGGAGTCTCCCCCCTAAATGAAAAACTGTTTTTT.

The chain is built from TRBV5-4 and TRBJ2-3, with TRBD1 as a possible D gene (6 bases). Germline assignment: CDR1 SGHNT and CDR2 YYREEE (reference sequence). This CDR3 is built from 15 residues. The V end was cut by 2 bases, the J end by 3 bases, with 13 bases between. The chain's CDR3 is CASSFDRTGTDTQYF. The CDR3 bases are TGTGCCAGCAGCTTCGACAGGACGGGGACAGATACGCAGTATTTT.

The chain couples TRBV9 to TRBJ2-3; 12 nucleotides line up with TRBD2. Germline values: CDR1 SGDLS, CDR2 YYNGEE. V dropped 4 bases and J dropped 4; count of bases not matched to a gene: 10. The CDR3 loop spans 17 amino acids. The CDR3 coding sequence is TGTGCCAGCAGCCCTCGGGGGGCTAGCGGGGGGGCAGATACGCAGTATTTT. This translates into CASSPRGASGGADTQYF. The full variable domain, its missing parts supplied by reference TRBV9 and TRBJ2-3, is DSGVTQTPKHLITATGQRVTLRCSPRSGDLSVYWYQQSLDQGLQFLIQYYNGEERAKGNILERFSAQQFPDLHSELNLSSLELGDSALYFCASSPRGASGGADTQYFGPGTRLTVL.

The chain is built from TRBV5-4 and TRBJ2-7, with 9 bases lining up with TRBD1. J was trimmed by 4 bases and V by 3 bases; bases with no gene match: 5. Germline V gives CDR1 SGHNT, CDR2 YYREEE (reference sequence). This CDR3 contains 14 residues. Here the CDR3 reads CASSSQGAAYEQYF. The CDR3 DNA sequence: TGTGCCAGCAGCTCACAGGGGGCGGCTTACGAGCAGTACTTC.

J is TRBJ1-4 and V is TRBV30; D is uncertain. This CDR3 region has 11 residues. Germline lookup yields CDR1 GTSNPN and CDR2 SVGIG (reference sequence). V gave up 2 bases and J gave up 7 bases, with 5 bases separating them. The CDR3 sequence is CAWSPSEKLFF. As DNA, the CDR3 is TGTGCCTGGAGTCCATCTGAAAAACTGTTTTTT.

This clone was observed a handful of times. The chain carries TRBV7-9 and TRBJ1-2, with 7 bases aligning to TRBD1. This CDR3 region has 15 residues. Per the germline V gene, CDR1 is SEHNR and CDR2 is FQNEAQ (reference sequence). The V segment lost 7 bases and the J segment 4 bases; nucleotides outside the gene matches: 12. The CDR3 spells CASTRRQGSLYGYTF. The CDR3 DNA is TGTGCCAGCACGCGGCGACAGGGTTCCCTCTATGGCTACACCTTC.

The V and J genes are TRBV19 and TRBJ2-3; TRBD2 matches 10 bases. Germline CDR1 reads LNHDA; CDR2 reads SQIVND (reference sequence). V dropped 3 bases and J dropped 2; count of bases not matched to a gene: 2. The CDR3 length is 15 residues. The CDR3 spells CASSMTSGFTDTQYF. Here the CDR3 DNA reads TGTGCCAGTAGTATGACTAGCGGGTTCACAGATACGCAGTATTTT.

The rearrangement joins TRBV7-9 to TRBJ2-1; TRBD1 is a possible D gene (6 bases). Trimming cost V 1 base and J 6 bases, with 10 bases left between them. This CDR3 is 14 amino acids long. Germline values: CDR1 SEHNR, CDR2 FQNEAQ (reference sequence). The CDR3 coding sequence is TGTGCCAGCAGCTTAGTGTCAGGGGCCAATGAGCAGTTCTTC. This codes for CASSLVSGANEQFF.

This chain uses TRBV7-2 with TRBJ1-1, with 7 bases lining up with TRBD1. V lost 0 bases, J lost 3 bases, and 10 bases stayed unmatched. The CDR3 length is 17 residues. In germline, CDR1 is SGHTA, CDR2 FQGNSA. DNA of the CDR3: TGTGCCAGCAGCTTAGCAGAGACAGGGCCAGAATACACTGAAGCTTTCTTT. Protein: CASSLAETGPEYTEAFF.

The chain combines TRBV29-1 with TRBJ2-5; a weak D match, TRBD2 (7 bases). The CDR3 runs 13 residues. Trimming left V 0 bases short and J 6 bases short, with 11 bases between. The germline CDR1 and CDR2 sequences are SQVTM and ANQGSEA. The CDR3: CSVEDIGGQTQYF. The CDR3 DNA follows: TGCAGCGTTGAAGACATCGGGGGGCAGACCCAGTACTTC.

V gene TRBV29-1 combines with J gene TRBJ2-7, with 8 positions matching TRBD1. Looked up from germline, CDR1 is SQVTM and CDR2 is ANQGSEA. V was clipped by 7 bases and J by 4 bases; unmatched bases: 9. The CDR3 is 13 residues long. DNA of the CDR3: TGCAGCGCATCCCAGGGGGCGAGGTACGAGCAGTACTTC. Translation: CSASQGARYEQYF.

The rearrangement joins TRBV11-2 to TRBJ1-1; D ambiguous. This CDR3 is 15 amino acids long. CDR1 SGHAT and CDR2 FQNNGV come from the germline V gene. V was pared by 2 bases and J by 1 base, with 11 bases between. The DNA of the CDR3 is TGTGCCAGCAGCTTAAGGTCCGGGGAGAACACTGAAGCTTTCTTT. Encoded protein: CASSLRSGENTEAFF.

This chain's CDR3 is CASSLATFLTGELFF. CDR3 sequence (DNA): TGTGCCAGCAGCTTAGCGACTTTTCTCACCGGGGAGCTGTTTTTT. The chain is built from TRBV11-2 and TRBJ2-2, with no clear D. This CDR3 comprises 15 residues. V was clipped by 1 base and J by 4 bases, with 10 bases between them. The germline gives CDR1 SGHAT, CDR2 FQNNGV.

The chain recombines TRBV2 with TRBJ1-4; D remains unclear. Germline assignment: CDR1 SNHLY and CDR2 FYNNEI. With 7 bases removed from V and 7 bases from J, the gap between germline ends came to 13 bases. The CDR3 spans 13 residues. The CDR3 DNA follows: TGTGCCAGCACTACCCGAGGGAGTGAAAAACTGTTTTTT. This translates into CASTTRGSEKLFF. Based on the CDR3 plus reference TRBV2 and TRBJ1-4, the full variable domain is EPEVTQTPSHQVTQMGQEVILRCVPISNHLYFYWYRQILGQKVEFLVSFYNNEISEKSEIFDDQFSVERPDGSNFTLKIRSTKLEDSAMYFCASTTRGSEKLFFGSGTQLSVL.

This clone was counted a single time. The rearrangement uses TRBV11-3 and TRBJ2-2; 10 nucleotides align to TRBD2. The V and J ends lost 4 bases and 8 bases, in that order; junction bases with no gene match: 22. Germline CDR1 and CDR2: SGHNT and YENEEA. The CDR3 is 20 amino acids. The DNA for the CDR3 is TGTGCCAGCAGCTCGCCAGGGGGCGCACGTCTAGCGGGAGTTTGGGGGGAGCTGTTTTTT. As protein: CASSSPGGARLAGVWGELFF.

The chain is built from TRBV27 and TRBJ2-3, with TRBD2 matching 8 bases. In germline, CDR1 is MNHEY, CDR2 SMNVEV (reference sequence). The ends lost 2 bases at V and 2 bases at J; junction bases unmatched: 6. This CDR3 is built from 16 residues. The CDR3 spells CASSLARGASTDTQYF. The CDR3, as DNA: TGTGCCAGCAGTTTAGCGCGGGGGGCTTCCACAGATACGCAGTATTTT.

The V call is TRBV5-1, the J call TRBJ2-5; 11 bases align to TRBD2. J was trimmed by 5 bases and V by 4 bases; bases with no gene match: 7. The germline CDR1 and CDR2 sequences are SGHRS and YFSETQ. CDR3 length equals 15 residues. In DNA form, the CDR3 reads TGCGCCAGCAGCCGACTAGCGGGGAGTAGGGAGACCCAGTACTTC. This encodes CASSRLAGSRETQYF. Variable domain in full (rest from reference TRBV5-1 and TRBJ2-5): KAGVTQTPRYLIKTRGQQVTLSCSPISGHRSVSWYQQTPGQGLQFLFEYFSETQRNKGNFPGRFSGRQFSNSRSEMNVSTLELGDSALYLCASSRLAGSRETQYFGPGTRLLVL.

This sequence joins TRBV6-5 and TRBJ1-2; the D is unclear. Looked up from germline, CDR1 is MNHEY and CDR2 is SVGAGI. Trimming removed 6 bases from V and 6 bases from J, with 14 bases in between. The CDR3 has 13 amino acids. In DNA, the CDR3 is TGTGCCAGCAGGCGGTCCATAGCCGATGGCTACACCTTC. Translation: CASRRSIADGYTF.